Below, 9 T cell receptor beta chains from the same sample are listed, as sequenced in a study of T cells in Graves' hyperthyroidism and ophthalmopathy. TCR beta CDR3 region amplification was performed from RNA transcripts. TCR CDR3 underwent first-round RT-PCR with the HTBI primer set. TCRdb redid the calling of the multiplex PCR reads with MiXCR, one entry per CDR3 protein. This sample has hundreds of thousands of distinct CDR3 sequences, with roughly a sixth found just once. Material: blood. These receptor sequences come from a woman aged 50 to 65 with Graves' hyperthyroidism that later progressed to Graves' ophthalmopathy.

The table lists this clonotype with many counts. The chain has TRBV5-1 and TRBJ2-2, with 12 bases matching TRBD1. This CDR3 region has 14 residues. The germline V gene has CDR1 SGHRS and CDR2 YFSETQ. Germline trimming cut 6 bases from V and 6 bases from J; bases unmatched to any gene: 3. CDR3 nucleotides: TGCGCCAGCACCGGGACAGGGGGCTCCGGGGAGCTGTTTTTT. Encoded protein: CASTGTGGSGELFF.

This clonotype turned up a few times. The rearrangement links TRBV18 to TRBJ1-6, with D maybe TRBD1 (6 bases). Germline V lookup: CDR1 KGHSH, CDR2 LQKENI. V gave up 4 bases and J gave up 1 base, with 11 bases separating them. The CDR3 has 16 residues. DNA of the CDR3: TGTGCCAGCTCACGCCAACAGGGATCCTATAATTCACCCCTCCACTTT. This codes for CASSRQQGSYNSPLHF.

The chain is built from TRBV5-4 and TRBJ1-1; 7 bases are a match to TRBD1. Germline V gene data show CDR1 as SGHNT and CDR2 as YYREEE (reference sequence). J was trimmed by 0 bases and V by 4 bases; bases with no gene match: 3. This CDR3 has 14 residues. Here the CDR3 reads CASSGQVMNTEAFF. Here the CDR3 DNA reads TGTGCCAGCAGCGGACAGGTTATGAACACTGAAGCTTTCTTT.

The genes are TRBV18 and TRBJ2-5; D unresolved. The V gene's germline CDR1 is KGHSH and CDR2 LQKENI. The CDR3 spans 14 residues. Trimming took 1 base from V and 0 from J, leaving 6 bases between them. The CDR3 spells CASSPQNYQETQYF. The CDR3 bases are TGTGCCAGCTCACCACAGAATTACCAAGAGACCCAGTACTTC.

This clonotype showed up many times. This rearrangement joins TRBV7-2 to TRBJ1-2, with D unclear. The length of the CDR3 is 13 residues. Germline lookup yields CDR1 SGHTA and CDR2 FQGNSA. V was trimmed by 0 bases and J by 8 bases, leaving 10 bases between them. The CDR3: CASSLAPRRGYTF. The CDR3 coding sequence is TGTGCCAGCAGCTTAGCGCCGAGGAGGGGCTACACCTTC.

This clonotype was detected many times. This chain uses TRBV12-3 or TRBV12-4 with TRBJ2-7; no reliable D call. The CDR3 extends over 18 amino acids. Trimming removed 6 bases at V and 2 bases at J, with 26 bases between. In nucleotides, the CDR3 is TGTGCCAGCAGCCAAGGGCGGAGTCCCAACCCCATTACCTACGAGCAGTACTTC. It is translated as CASSQGRSPNPITYEQYF.

The gene calls are TRBV11-2 and TRBJ1-1; 9 positions match TRBD1. The V gene end was trimmed by 4 bases and the J gene end by 2 bases; junction bases not matched to a gene: 2. Germline V gene sequence: CDR1 SGHAT, CDR2 FQNNGV. CDR3 size: 14 residues. CDR3 in amino acids: CASSYTGGNTEAFF. In nucleotides, the CDR3 is TGTGCCAGCAGCTACACAGGGGGCAACACTGAAGCTTTCTTT.

V is TRBV28 and J is TRBJ1-2, with TRBD1 matching over 7 bases. Per the germline V gene, CDR1 is MDHEN and CDR2 is SYDVKM. The CDR3 extends over 14 amino acids. Trimming cost V 3 bases and J 8 bases; bases outside gene matches: 9. CDR3 residues: CASSFLDRAKGYTF. The CDR3 DNA sequence: TGTGCCAGCAGTTTTCTCGACAGGGCTAAGGGCTACACCTTC.

This clonotype was counted a few times. This chain uses TRBV15 with TRBJ2-5, with TRBD2 matching 8 bases. This CDR3 comprises 15 residues. V gave up 4 bases and J gave up 5 bases; unmatched junction bases: 9. CDR1 is LNHNV, CDR2 YYDKDF, per germline (reference sequence). CDR3: CATSIQVGGGETQYF. Written as DNA, the CDR3 is TGTGCCACCAGCATCCAAGTCGGCGGGGGGGAGACCCAGTACTTC.